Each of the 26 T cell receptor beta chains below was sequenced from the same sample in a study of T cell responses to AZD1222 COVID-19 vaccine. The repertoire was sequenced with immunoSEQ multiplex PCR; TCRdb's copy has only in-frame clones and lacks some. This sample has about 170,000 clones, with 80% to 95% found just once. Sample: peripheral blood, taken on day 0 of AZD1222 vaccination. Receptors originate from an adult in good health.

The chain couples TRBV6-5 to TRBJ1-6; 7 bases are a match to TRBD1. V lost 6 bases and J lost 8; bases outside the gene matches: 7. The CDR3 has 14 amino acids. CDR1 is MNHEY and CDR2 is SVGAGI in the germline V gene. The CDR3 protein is CASSPPGGDSPLHF. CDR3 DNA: TGTGCCAGCAGCCCGCCAGGGGGTGATTCACCCCTCCACTTT.

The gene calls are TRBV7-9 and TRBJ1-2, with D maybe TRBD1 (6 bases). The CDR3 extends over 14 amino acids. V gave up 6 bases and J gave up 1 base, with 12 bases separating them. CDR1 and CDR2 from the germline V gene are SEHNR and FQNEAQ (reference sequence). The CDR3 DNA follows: TGTGCCAGCAGATCAGGGGACGTTAACTATGGCTACACCTTC. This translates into CASRSGDVNYGYTF.

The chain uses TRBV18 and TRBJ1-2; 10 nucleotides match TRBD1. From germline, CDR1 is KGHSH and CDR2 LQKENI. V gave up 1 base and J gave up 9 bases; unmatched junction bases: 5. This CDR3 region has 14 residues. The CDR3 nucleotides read TGTGCCAGCTCACCACTCTGGGGACAGGGGCGCTACACCTTC. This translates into CASSPLWGQGRYTF.

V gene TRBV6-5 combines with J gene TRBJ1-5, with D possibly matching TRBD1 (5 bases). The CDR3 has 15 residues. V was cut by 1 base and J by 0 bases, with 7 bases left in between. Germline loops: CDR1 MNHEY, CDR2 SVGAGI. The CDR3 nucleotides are TGTGCCAGCAGTTACTTACAGGATAGCAATCAGCCCCAGCATTTT. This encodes CASSYLQDSNQPQHF.

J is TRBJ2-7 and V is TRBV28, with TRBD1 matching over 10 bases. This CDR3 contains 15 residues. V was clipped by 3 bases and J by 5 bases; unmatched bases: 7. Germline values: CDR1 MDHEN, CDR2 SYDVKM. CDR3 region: CASSFWGQGIHEQYF. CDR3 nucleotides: TGTGCCAGCAGTTTTTGGGGACAGGGGATTCACGAGCAGTACTTC.

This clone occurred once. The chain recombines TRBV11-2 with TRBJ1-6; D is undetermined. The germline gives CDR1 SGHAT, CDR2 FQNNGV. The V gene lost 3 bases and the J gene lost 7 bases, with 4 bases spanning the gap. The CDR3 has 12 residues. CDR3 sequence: CASSFGNSPLHF. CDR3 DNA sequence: TGTGCCAGCAGCTTTGGGAATTCACCCCTCCACTTT.

In DNA, the CDR3 is TGTGCCAGCAGCTTGGCCGTTAGAACGGGAGGTATCAACACCGGGGAGCTGTTTTTT. Protein product: CASSLAVRTGGINTGELFF. This chain links TRBV5-6 with TRBJ2-2; 7 nucleotides agree with TRBD2. CDR1 and CDR2 (germline): SGHDT, YYEEEE. The junction had 13 bases not matched to a gene; V was cut back by 0 bases and J by 2 bases. The CDR3 is 19 residues long. The full variable domain, with the rest looked up from reference TRBV5-6 and TRBJ2-2, is DAGVTQSPTHLIKTRGQQVTLRCSPKSGHDTVSWYQQALGQGPQFIFQYYEEEERQRGNFPDRFSGHQFPNYSSELNVNALLLGDSALYLCASSLAVRTGGINTGELFFGEGSRLTVL.

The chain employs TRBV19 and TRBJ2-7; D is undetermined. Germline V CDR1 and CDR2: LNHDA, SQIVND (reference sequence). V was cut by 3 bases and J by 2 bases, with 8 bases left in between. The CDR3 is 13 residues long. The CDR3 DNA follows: TGTGCCAGTAGTATGATAGGCCCCTACGAGCAGTACTTC. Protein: CASSMIGPYEQYF. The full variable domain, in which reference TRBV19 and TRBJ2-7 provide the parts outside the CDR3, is DGGITQSPKYLFRKEGQNVTLSCEQNLNHDAMYWYRQDPGQGLRLIYYSQIVNDFQKGDIAEGYSVSREKKESFPLTVTSAQKNPTAFYLCASSMIGPYEQYFGPGTRLTVT.

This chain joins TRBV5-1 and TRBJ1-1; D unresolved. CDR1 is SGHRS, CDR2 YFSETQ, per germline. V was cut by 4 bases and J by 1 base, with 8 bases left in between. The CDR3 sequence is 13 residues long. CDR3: CASSEPENTEAFF. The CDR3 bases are TGCGCCAGCAGCGAGCCGGAGAACACTGAAGCTTTCTTT. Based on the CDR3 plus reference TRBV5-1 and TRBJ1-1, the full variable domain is KAGVTQTPRYLIKTRGQQVTLSCSPISGHRSVSWYQQTPGQGLQFLFEYFSETQRNKGNFPGRFSGRQFSNSRSEMNVSTLELGDSALYLCASSEPENTEAFFGQGTRLTVV.

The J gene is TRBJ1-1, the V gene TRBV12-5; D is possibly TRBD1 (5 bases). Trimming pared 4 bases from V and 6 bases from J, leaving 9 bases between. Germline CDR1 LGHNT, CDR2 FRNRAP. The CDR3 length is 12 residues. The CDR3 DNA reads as TGTGCTAGTGGTTGGGGGGTCGCTGAAGCTTTCTTT. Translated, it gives CASGWGVAEAFF.

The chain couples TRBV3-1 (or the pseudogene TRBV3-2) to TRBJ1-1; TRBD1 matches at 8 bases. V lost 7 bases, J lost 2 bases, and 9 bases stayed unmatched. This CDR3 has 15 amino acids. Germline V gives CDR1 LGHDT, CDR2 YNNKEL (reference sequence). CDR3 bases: TGTGCCAGCACATACAGGGGGGGGACTAACACTGAAGCTTTCTTT. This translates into CASTYRGGTNTEAFF.

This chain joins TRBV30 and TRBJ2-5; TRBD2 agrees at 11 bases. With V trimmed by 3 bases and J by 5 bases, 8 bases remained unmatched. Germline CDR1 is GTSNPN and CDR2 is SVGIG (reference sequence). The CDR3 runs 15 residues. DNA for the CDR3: TGTGCCTGGAGCGAACTAGCGGGAGAGTACGAGACCCAGTACTTC. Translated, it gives CAWSELAGEYETQYF.

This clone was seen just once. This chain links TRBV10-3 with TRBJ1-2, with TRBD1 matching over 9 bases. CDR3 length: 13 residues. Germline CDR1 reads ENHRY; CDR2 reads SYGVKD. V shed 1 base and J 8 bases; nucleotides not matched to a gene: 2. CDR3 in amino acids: CAISEWTGDGYTF. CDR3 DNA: TGTGCCATCAGTGAGTGGACAGGGGACGGCTACACCTTC.

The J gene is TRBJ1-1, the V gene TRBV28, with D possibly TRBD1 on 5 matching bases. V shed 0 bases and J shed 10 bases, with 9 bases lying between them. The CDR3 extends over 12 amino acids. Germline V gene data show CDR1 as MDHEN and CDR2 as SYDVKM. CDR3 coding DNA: TGTGCCAGCAGTTTATGGTCTGACAGAGCTTTCTTT. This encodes CASSLWSDRAFF.

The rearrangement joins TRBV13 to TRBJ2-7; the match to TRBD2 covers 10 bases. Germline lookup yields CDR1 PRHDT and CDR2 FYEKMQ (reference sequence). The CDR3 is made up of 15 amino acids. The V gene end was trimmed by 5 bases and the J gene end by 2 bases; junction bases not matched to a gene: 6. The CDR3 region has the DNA TGTGCCAGCAGCCAAACTAGCGGGAAAACCTACGAGCAGTACTTC. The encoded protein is CASSQTSGKTYEQYF.

This chain's CDR3 is CSVEGGPGVYEQYF. The CDR3 nucleotides are TGCAGCGTTGAAGGGGGGCCAGGGGTCTACGAGCAGTACTTC. This chain uses TRBV29-1 with TRBJ2-7; possible D gene TRBD1, 6 bases. V lost 1 base to trimming and J lost 3 bases, with 13 bases between them. The CDR3 covers 14 residues. The V gene's germline CDR1 is SQVTM and CDR2 ANQGSEA.

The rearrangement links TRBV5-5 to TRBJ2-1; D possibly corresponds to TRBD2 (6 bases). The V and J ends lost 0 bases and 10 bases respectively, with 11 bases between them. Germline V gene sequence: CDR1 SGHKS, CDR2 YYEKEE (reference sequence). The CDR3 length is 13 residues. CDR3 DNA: TGTGCCAGCAGCTTGGTCTCTGGGGGGGAGCAGTTCTTC. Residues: CASSLVSGGEQFF.

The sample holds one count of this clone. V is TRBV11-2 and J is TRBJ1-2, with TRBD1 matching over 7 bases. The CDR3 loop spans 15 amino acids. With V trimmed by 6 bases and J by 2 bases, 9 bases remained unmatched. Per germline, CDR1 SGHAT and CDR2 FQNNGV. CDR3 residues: CASRPWGGQNYGYTF. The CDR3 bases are TGTGCCAGCAGGCCTTGGGGGGGACAGAACTATGGCTACACCTTC.

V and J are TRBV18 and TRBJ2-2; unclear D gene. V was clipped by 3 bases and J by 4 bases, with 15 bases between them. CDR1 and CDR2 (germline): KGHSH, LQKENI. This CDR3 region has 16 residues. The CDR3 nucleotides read TGTGCCAGCTCACCGTTTGTGGCGGAGAGCACCGGGGAGCTGTTTTTT. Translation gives CASSPFVAESTGELFF.

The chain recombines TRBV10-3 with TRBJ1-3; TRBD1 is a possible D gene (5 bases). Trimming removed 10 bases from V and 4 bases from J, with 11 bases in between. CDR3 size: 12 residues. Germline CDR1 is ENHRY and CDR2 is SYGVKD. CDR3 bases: TGTGCCACCGGGACGGTGGGAAACACCATATATTTT. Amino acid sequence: CATGTVGNTIYF.

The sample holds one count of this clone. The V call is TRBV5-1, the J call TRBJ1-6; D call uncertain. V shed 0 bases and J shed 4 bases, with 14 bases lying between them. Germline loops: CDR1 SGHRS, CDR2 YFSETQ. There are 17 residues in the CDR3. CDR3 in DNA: TGCGCCAGCAGCTTGGAGGCTGGGGAAATTTATAATTCACCCCTCCACTTT. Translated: CASSLEAGEIYNSPLHF.

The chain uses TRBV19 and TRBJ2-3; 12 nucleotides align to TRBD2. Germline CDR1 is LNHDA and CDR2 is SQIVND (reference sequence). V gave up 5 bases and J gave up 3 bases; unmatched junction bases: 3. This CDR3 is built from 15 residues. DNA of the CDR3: TGTGCCAGTAGTCCAGGACTAGCGGGGACAGATACGCAGTATTTT. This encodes CASSPGLAGTDTQYF.

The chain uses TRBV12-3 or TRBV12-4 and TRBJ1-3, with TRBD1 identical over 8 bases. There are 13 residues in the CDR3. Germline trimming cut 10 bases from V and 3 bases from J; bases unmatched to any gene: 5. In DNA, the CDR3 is TGTGCCATCAGGGGGCAGGGTGGAAACACCATATATTTT. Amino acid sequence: CAIRGQGGNTIYF.

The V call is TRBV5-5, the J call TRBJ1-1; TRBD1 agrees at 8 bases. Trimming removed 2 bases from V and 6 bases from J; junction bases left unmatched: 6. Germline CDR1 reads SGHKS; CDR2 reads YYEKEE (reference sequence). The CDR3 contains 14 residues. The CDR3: CASSLRQGRPEAFF. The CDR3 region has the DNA TGTGCCAGCAGCTTAAGACAGGGGAGACCTGAAGCTTTCTTT.

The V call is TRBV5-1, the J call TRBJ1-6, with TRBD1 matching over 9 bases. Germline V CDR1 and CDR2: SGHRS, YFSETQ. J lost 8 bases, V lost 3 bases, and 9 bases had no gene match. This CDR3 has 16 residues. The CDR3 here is CASSSTGGTRDSPLHF. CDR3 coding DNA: TGCGCCAGCAGCTCGACAGGGGGTACTAGGGATTCACCCCTCCACTTT.

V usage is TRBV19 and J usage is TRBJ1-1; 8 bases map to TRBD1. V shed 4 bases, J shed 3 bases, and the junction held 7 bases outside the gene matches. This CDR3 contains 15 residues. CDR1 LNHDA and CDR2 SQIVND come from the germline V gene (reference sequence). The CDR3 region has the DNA TGTGCCAGTAGTAGAGGACAGGGACGGTACACTGAAGCTTTCTTT. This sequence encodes CASSRGQGRYTEAFF. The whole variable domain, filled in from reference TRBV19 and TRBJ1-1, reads DGGITQSPKYLFRKEGQNVTLSCEQNLNHDAMYWYRQDPGQGLRLIYYSQIVNDFQKGDIAEGYSVSREKKESFPLTVTSAQKNPTAFYLCASSRGQGRYTEAFFGQGTRLTVV.